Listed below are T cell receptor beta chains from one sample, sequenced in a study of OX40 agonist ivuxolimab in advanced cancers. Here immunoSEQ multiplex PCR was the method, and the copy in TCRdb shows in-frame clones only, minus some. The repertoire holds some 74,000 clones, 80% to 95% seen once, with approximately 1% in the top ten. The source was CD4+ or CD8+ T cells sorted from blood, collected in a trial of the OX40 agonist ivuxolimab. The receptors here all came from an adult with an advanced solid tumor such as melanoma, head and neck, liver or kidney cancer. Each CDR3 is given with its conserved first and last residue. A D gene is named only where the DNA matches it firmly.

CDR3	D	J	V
CASSYSLSGSYEQYF	.	TRBJ2-7	TRBV6-5
CASSPWNYDNEQFF	.	TRBJ2-1	TRBV19
CASSHPGTGKGETQYF	TRBD1	TRBJ2-5	TRBV5-4
CASRAPSAGNSPLHF	.	TRBJ1-6	TRBV10-2
CASSPDREQYF	.	TRBJ2-7	TRBV18
CASSVGPGEGYNEQFF	.	TRBJ2-1	TRBV9
CAGLADSTDTQYF	.	TRBJ2-3	TRBV10-2
CAWKAQHPDTQYF	.	TRBJ2-3	TRBV30
CASGGRQPQHF	.	TRBJ1-5	TRBV6-6
CSVGTGDTEAFF	.	TRBJ1-1	TRBV29-1
CASEGTGGRPEAFF	TRBD1	TRBJ1-1	TRBV30
CASSPPGLETYEQYF	.	TRBJ2-7	TRBV18
CASSLTGMNTEAFF	.	TRBJ1-1	TRBV5-1
CASRDRESGNTIYF	TRBD1	TRBJ1-3	TRBV30
CASSLVASGYEQYF	TRBD2	TRBJ2-7	TRBV11-2
CASSPSLGGYTF	.	TRBJ1-2	TRBV7-3
CASNLGTNLYEQYF	TRBD2	TRBJ2-7	TRBV2
CSVGQGDEKLFF	TRBD1	TRBJ1-4	TRBV29-1
CASSIADRLNEQFF	.	TRBJ2-1	TRBV19
CASSHAPRGANVLTF	.	TRBJ2-6	TRBV4-1
CASSFEKITNTEAFF	.	TRBJ1-1	TRBV5-1
CASSITGSSYEQYF	.	TRBJ2-7	TRBV9
CATSDRALYEQFF	TRBD1	TRBJ2-1	TRBV6-1
CASSIGRATGELFF	.	TRBJ2-2	TRBV19
CASSLAGGPEQFF	TRBD2	TRBJ2-1	TRBV7-3
CASSPLAQPQETQYF	.	TRBJ2-5	TRBV18
CASSRLDREINQPQHF	.	TRBJ1-5	TRBV21-1
CASSARTGNNEQFF	TRBD1	TRBJ2-1	TRBV5-1
CASSLNNGDYGYTF	.	TRBJ1-2	TRBV18
CASSRGTGRNTGELFF	.	TRBJ2-2	TRBV6-4
CASSIGTGGSYEQYF	TRBD1	TRBJ2-7	TRBV9
CASSYDPGISGNTIYF	.	TRBJ1-3	TRBV6-6
CASSLSRTGPLDEQFF	TRBD1	TRBJ2-1	TRBV19
CASRRLGTVYGYTF	TRBD1	TRBJ1-2	TRBV6-5
CASSTTSLYNEQFF	.	TRBJ2-1	TRBV5-4